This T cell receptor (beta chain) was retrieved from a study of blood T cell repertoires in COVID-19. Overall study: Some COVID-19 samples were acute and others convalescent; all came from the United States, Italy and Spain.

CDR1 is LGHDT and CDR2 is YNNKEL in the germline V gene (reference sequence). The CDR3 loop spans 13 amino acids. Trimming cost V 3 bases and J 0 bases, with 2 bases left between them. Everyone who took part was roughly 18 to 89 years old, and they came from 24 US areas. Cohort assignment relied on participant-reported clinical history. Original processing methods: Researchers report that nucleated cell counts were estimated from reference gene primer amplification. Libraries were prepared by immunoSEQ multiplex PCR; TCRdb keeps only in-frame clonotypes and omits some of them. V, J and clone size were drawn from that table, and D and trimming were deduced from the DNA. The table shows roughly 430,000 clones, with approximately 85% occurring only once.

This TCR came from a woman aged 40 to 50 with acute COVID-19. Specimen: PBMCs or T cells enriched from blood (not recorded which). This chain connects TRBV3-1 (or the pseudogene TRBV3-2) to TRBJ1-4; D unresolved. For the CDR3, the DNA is TGTGCCAGCAGCCACACAACTAATGAAAAACTGTTTTTT. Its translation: CASSHTTNEKLFF.